These 14 T cell receptor beta chains were sequenced from one sample in a study of cytomegalovirus exposure and HLA in healthy donors. The study ran its PCR with 60 Vbeta and 13 Jbeta primers. Profiling relied on immunoSEQ multiplex PCR, and the TCRdb table lists in-frame clones only, not all of them. Of 150,000 to 200,000 clones detected, roughly three quarters appear once; the ten largest clones hold roughly 13%. Sequencing was done on a sample of PBMCs. The receptor set was obtained from a woman aged 45-65 years in good health and CMV-seropositive.

The chain uses TRBV5-6 and TRBJ2-1, with a tentative D call TRBD1 (6 bases). CDR3 size: 12 residues. The germline gives CDR1 SGHDT, CDR2 YYEEEE. The V end was cut by 4 bases, the J end by 8 bases, with 10 bases between. This CDR3 reads CASSLGQHEQFF. CDR3 nucleotides: TGTGCCAGCAGCCTAGGACAGCATGAGCAGTTCTTC.

The genes are TRBV7-2 and TRBJ1-5; possibly TRBD1 for D (5 bases). CDR1 SGHTA and CDR2 FQGNSA come from the germline V gene. Trimming left V 5 bases short and J 4 bases short, with 9 bases between. The CDR3 is made up of 13 amino acids. The CDR3 coding sequence is TGTGCCAGCAGCGTCGACAGAAATCAGCCCCAGCATTTT. Protein sequence: CASSVDRNQPQHF.

J is TRBJ2-2 and V is TRBV19; D is perhaps TRBD2 (6 bases). Trimming removed 5 bases at V and 5 bases at J, with 12 bases between. CDR1 is LNHDA, CDR2 SQIVND, per germline (reference sequence). This CDR3 has 14 amino acids. Here the CDR3 DNA reads TGTGCCAGTAGTCTATCCGCGGGAACCGGGGAGCTGTTTTTT. As protein: CASSLSAGTGELFF.

The chain has TRBV4-2 and TRBJ2-2; D ambiguous. In germline, CDR1 is LGHNA, CDR2 YNFKEQ. This CDR3 is 12 amino acids long. V shed 5 bases and J shed 7 bases, with 8 bases lying between them. DNA for the CDR3: TGTGCCAGCAGCGTCGTTAACGGGGAGCTGTTTTTT. The encoded protein is CASSVVNGELFF.

The chain has TRBV11-2 and TRBJ1-2; TRBD1 might be the D (6 bases). CDR3 length: 12 amino acids. Germline CDR1 SGHAT, CDR2 FQNNGV. Deletions cut 4 bases from V and 8 bases from J, with 11 bases between. In DNA form, the CDR3 reads TGTGCCAGCAGCTCCCAGGGGAAGGGCTACACCTTC. Translated: CASSSQGKGYTF. Filled out from reference TRBV11-2 and TRBJ1-2, the complete variable domain reads EAGVAQSPRYKIIEKRQSVAFWCNPISGHATLYWYQQILGQGPKLLIQFQNNGVVDDSQLPKDRFSAERLKGVDSTLKIQPAKLEDSAVYLCASSSQGKGYTFGSGTRLTVV.

The chain uses TRBV11-2 and TRBJ2-1; the D gene is possibly TRBD2 (6 bases). Germline CDR1 and CDR2: SGHAT and FQNNGV. V lost 1 base and J 6 bases, leaving 16 bases between the germline ends. The CDR3 runs to 16 residues. The CDR3 DNA is TGTGCCAGCAGCTTAGGGGCTAGCGTAATTATCAATGAGCAGTTCTTC. Translating it yields CASSLGASVIINEQFF.

This clone has a single count. J is TRBJ1-1 and V is TRBV6-5, with D hard to call. This CDR3 has 12 residues. V was cut by 5 bases and J by 10 bases, with 14 bases left in between. Germline-derived CDR1 and CDR2 are MNHEY and SVGAGI. The CDR3 region is CASSGPGKRAFF. The CDR3 nucleotides are TGTGCCAGCAGTGGACCGGGAAAAAGAGCTTTCTTT.

The chain couples TRBV5-4 to TRBJ2-5, with D possibly matching TRBD2 (6 bases). The ends were cut back, 3 bases at V and 9 bases at J, with 21 bases in the middle. The CDR3 extends over 15 amino acids. Germline CDR1 and CDR2: SGHNT and YYREEE (reference sequence). CDR3 nucleotide sequence: TGTGCCAGCAGCTCCGGGACTCCCCCTAGGGGAGCCCAGTACTTC. Translation: CASSSGTPPRGAQYF.

J is TRBJ2-6 and V is TRBV11-2; no clear D gene. With 2 bases removed from V and 4 bases from J, the gap between germline ends came to 12 bases. CDR1 and CDR2 from the germline V gene are SGHAT and FQNNGV. This CDR3 spans 16 amino acids. CDR3 coding DNA: TGTGCCAGCAGCTTAAACAGTCCTGCAGGGGCCAACGTCCTGACTTTC. This encodes CASSLNSPAGANVLTF.

CDR3: CASSVGADGYGYTF. CDR3 in DNA: TGTGCCAGCAGCGTAGGGGCAGACGGCTATGGCTACACCTTC. The J gene is TRBJ1-2, the V gene TRBV9; D not resolved. V lost 0 bases and J lost 4, with 10 bases in between. The germline V gene encodes CDR1 SGDLS and CDR2 YYNGEE. The CDR3 is 14 residues long.

The rearrangement joins TRBV6-1 to TRBJ2-7; tentative D call: TRBD2 (6 bases). The CDR3 is 14 amino acids. Trimming took off 10 bases at V and 1 base at J, with 17 bases between the two ends. In germline, CDR1 is MNHNS, CDR2 SASEGT. The CDR3 nucleotides read TGTGCCATCGCGCCATGGGGGGAGTCCTACGAGCAGTACTTC. Translation gives CAIAPWGESYEQYF.

The chain is built from TRBV6-5 and TRBJ1-2, with unresolved D. The CDR3 contains 15 residues. The germline CDR1 and CDR2 sequences are MNHEY and SVGAGI. The ends were cut back, 2 bases at V and 2 bases at J, with 12 bases in the middle. This chain's CDR3 is CASSYLSRENYGYTF. The CDR3 bases are TGTGCCAGCAGTTACCTCTCGAGAGAAAACTATGGCTACACCTTC.

The rearrangement uses TRBV11-2 and TRBJ2-5; 9 nucleotides match TRBD1. The CDR3 runs 16 residues. Trimming removed 6 bases from V and 2 bases from J; junction bases left unmatched: 10. The germline V gene has CDR1 SGHAT and CDR2 FQNNGV. Here the CDR3 reads CASRRPGQGPQETQYF. The CDR3 DNA sequence: TGTGCCAGCAGGCGTCCGGGACAGGGCCCTCAAGAGACCCAGTACTTC.

V gene TRBV5-1 combines with J gene TRBJ2-5, with 7 bases aligning to TRBD1. The V segment lost 4 bases and the J segment 1 base; nucleotides outside the gene matches: 10. The CDR3 contains 16 residues. From germline, CDR1 is SGHRS and CDR2 YFSETQ. The CDR3 nucleotides are TGCGCCAGCAGCCAAGGGACAGCAGATCCCCAAGAGACCCAGTACTTC. This sequence encodes CASSQGTADPQETQYF.